The rows below give T cell receptor beta chains drawn from one sample of a study of response to subunit inactivated influenza vaccine. TCRdb called the RT-PCR reads again in MiXCR, with one record for every CDR3 protein. The sample lists more than 200,000 distinct CDR3 sequences, 12% occurring once. Material: non-naive T cells sorted from PBMCs, obtained less than 15 days before vaccination. These receptors were collected from a man aged 50 or older who received an inactivated influenza vaccine. CDR3s include the opening cysteine and the closing phenylalanine or tryptophan. A D gene is named only where the DNA matches it firmly. Size values are once, few and many counts, or a class for expanded clones, and some rows have none.

cdr3_nt cdr3_aa v_call clone_size d_call j_call
TGTGCCAGCAGCTTAGGTCGAGGCGGGGGCTTCTACAATGAGCAGTTCTTC CASSLGRGGGFYNEQFF TRBV7-9 few - TRBJ2-1
TGTGCCAGCAGTTTAAAGGGGACAGGGAGAGGCGGGGAGCTGTTTTTT CASSLKGTGRGGELFF TRBV27 - TRBD1 TRBJ2-2
TGCAGTGGCAGAACGGGACTAGCGGGGATCTACGAGCAGTACTTC CSGRTGLAGIYEQYF TRBV20-1 - TRBD2 TRBJ2-7
TGTGCCAGCAGGCTAGCGGGGAGCACAGATACGCAGTATTTT CASRLAGSTDTQYF TRBV6-1 many TRBD2 TRBJ2-3
TGCGCCAGCAGCAAAACCGGGACTCAACGACCGGATACGCAGTATTTT CASSKTGTQRPDTQYF TRBV5-1 - - TRBJ2-3
TGTGCCAGCAGCCAAGAGGGAATGATTGGACTAGCGGGAGTCACCGGGGAGCTGTTTTTT CASSQEGMIGLAGVTGELFF TRBV4-2 many TRBD2 TRBJ2-2
TGTGCCAGCAGCCAAGATCGCCTTGGGGAGCAGTACTTC CASSQDRLGEQYF TRBV4-2 - - TRBJ2-7
TGTGCCAGCAGCGATTATGCACATAGCTCCTACAATGAGCAGTTCTTC CASSDYAHSSYNEQFF TRBV7-9 many - TRBJ2-1
TGCTGTGCTAGAGTCCACATCGGACAGGGGGTTCAGCCCCAGCATTTT CCARVHIGQGVQPQHF TRBV20-1 - TRBD1 TRBJ1-5
TGTGCCAGCAGTTTCGCCCTGACAGGGAACTATGGCTACACCTTC CASSFALTGNYGYTF TRBV12-3/TRBV12-4 - TRBD1 TRBJ1-2
TGTGCCAGCAGTTTAGGTGTCAGTACGAATTCACCCCTCCACTTT CASSLGVSTNSPLHF TRBV12-3/TRBV12-4 many - TRBJ1-6
TGTGCCAGCAGCCAAGAGTACAGGGGCCCTGAAGCTTTCTTT CASSQEYRGPEAFF TRBV3-1 - TRBD1 TRBJ1-1
TGTGCCAGCAGCCCTGGGCCAGCGGGGGGCCTGGAGACCCAGTACTTC CASSPGPAGGLETQYF TRBV12-3/TRBV12-4 few TRBD2 TRBJ2-5
TGTGCCAGCAGTTTAGGACGGTTTAATGAGCAGTTCTTC CASSLGRFNEQFF TRBV27 - - TRBJ2-1
TGTGCCAGCAGCCAGCGCTTTTCCACAGATACGCAGTATTTT CASSQRFSTDTQYF TRBV5-6 many - TRBJ2-3
TGTGCCAGCAGCCCCTCGGCTACGGAGACCCAGTACTTC CASSPSATETQYF TRBV7-9 - - TRBJ2-5
TGCGCCAGCAGCCTAACATTTCAGAGATCCACTGTCTATGAGCAGTTCTTC CASSLTFQRSTVYEQFF TRBV4-3 - - TRBJ2-1
TGCGCCAGCAGGCCTCCCGGGACAGATAATTCACCCCTCCACTTT CASRPPGTDNSPLHF TRBV5-1 many TRBD1 TRBJ1-6
TGCAGCGTTGCCTCAGGGGTTTGGACTGAAGCTTTCTTT CSVASGVWTEAFF TRBV29-1 many - TRBJ1-1
TGTGCCAGCAGCTTAGCCAGCGGGAGGGCCGGAGAGACCCAGTACTTC CASSLASGRAGETQYF TRBV7-9 few TRBD2 TRBJ2-5
TGCAGTGCTAGAGAGGGCGGGGTTAACTATGGCTACACCTTC CSAREGGVNYGYTF TRBV20-1 many - TRBJ1-2
TGTGCCAGCAGTTTAACTGGGATGGGCTATCAGCCCCAGCATTTT CASSLTGMGYQPQHF TRBV12-3/TRBV12-4 many - TRBJ1-5
TGTGCCAGCAGTTTTGGGACAGGACTTAAAAACATTCAGTACTTC CASSFGTGLKNIQYF TRBV27 - TRBD1 TRBJ2-4
TGTGCCATCATGGGAGAGCGGGAGTACAATGAGCATTTCTTC CAIMGEREYNEHFF TRBV10-3 - TRBD2 TRBJ2-1
TGCAGTGCTAGAGATCCTAGCGGGACGGGGAATGAGCAGTTCTTC CSARDPSGTGNEQFF TRBV20-1 - TRBD2 TRBJ2-1
TGTGCCAGCAGACTACGTTCAGGACAGGGGATGAACACCGGGGAGCTGTTTTTT CASRLRSGQGMNTGELFF TRBV28 - TRBD1 TRBJ2-2
TGTGCCAGCAGTTTAGGGGAGGGTCAGCCCCAGCATTTT CASSLGEGQPQHF TRBV12-3/TRBV12-4 many - TRBJ1-5
TGTGCCAGCAGCTTAGATTCTAACGAGCAGTACTTC CASSLDSNEQYF TRBV7-9 - - TRBJ2-7
TGTGCCAGCAGTCCACGGGACACCAGGGCTACAGATACGCAGTATTTT CASSPRDTRATDTQYF TRBV6-1 few - TRBJ2-3
TGTGCCAGCAGCCAATTTGTTCAGGGGGCTGGCTACACCTTC CASSQFVQGAGYTF TRBV3-1 few TRBD1 TRBJ1-2
TGTGCCAGCAGGGCCGGGACAGGGGTCCACAAGAAAGAGACCCAGTACTTC CASRAGTGVHKKETQYF TRBV6-1 many TRBD1 TRBJ2-5